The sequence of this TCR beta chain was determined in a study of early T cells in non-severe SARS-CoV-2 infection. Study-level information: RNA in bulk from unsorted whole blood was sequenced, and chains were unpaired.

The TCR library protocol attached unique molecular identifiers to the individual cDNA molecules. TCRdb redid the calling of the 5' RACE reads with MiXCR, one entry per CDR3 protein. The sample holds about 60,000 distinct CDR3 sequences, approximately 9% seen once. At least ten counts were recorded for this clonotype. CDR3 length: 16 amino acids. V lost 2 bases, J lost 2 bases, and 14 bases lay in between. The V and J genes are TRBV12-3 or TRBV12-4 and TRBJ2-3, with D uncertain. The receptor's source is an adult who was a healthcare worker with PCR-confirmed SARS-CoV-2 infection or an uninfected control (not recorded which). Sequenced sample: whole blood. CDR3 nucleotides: TGTGCCAGCAGTTTAAAGGTCTTAGGCCCCACAGATACGCAGTATTTT. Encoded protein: CASSLKVLGPTDTQYF.